This T cell receptor beta chain was identified in a study of spatial heterogeneity in lung cancer. Study-wide results and limits: Whereas they appeared in blood less at follow-up, ubiquitous expanded tumor TCRs appeared there more at resection.

The time point is: sample taken at primary tumor resection. Frozen PBMC, nontumor lung or tumor provided whole RNA, which was sequenced unsorted. Samples were donated by 72 untreated early-stage non-small cell lung cancer patients. TCR cDNA molecules each had a unique molecular identifier. TCRdb itself ran the 5' RACE reads through MiXCR, one entry per CDR3 protein. The data contain about 48,000 distinct CDR3 sequences, about 5.8% of them singletons. Germline V gene data show CDR1 as SQVTM and CDR2 as ANQGSEA. Trimming pared 0 bases from V and 6 bases from J, leaving 2 bases between. There are 11 residues in the CDR3. The table lists this clonotype with many counts. The antigen remains unidentified.

The TCR was taken from a male donor with early-stage non-small cell lung cancer. The rearrangement joins TRBV29-1 to TRBJ1-4; D gene unclear. This specimen consisted of PBMCs, obtained at surgery. CDR3 DNA: TGCAGCGTTGAAGAAGATGAAAAACTGTTTTTT. This gives the protein CSVEEDEKLFF.